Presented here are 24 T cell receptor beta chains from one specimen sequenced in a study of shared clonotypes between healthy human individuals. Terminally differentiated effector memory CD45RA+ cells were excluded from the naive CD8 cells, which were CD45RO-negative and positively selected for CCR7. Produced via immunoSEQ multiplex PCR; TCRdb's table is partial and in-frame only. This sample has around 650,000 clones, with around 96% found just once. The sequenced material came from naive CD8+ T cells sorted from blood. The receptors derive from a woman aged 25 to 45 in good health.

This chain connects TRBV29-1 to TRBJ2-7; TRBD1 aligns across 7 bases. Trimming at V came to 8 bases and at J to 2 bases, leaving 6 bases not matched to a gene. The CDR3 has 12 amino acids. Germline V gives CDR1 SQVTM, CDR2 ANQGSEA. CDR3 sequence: CSNLGQTYEQYF. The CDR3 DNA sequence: TGCAGCAACTTGGGACAGACCTACGAGCAGTACTTC.

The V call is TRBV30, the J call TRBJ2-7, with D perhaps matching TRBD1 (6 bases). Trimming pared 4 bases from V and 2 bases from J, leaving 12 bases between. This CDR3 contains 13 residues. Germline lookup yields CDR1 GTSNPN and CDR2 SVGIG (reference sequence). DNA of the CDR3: TGTGCCTGGAATGTCAGGGGAACCTACGAGCAGTACTTC. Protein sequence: CAWNVRGTYEQYF.

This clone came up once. CDR3 nucleotides: TGTGCCAGCAGTGGGACGGTGGGATGGGCAAATGAAAAACTGTTTTTT. This encodes CASSGTVGWANEKLFF. The chain uses TRBV28 and TRBJ1-4; possible D gene TRBD1, 5 bases. The CDR3 sequence is 16 residues long. The germline V and J ends were trimmed by 5 bases and 5 bases, with 18 bases remaining between them. Germline-derived CDR1 and CDR2 are MDHEN and SYDVKM.

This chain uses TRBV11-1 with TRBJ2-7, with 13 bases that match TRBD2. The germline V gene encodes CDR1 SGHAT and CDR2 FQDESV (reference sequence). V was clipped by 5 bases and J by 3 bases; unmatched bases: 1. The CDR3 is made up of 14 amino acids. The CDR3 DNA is TGTGCCAGCAGCGGGACTAGCGGGATCTACGAGCAGTACTTC. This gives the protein CASSGTSGIYEQYF.

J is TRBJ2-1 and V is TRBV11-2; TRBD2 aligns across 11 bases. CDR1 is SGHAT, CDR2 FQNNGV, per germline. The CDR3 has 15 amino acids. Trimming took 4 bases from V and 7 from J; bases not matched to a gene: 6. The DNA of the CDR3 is TGTGCCAGCAGCTGGCTAGCGGGAGGTTATAATGAGCAGTTCTTC. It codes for CASSWLAGGYNEQFF.

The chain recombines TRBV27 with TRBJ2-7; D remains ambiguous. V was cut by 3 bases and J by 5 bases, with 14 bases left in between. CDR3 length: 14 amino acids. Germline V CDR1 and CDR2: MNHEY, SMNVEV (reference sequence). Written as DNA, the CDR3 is TGTGCCAGCAGTTTGCGACCACTTCCCCACGAGCAGTACTTC. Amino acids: CASSLRPLPHEQYF.

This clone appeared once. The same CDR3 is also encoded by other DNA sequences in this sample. CDR3 bases: TGTGCCAGCAGTTTCTCCCATGAGCAGTTCTTC. Translation gives CASSFSHEQFF. J is TRBJ2-1 and V is TRBV28; D is unclear. V was pared by 3 bases and J by 8 bases, with 5 bases between. This CDR3 has 11 amino acids. CDR1 MDHEN and CDR2 SYDVKM come from the germline V gene.

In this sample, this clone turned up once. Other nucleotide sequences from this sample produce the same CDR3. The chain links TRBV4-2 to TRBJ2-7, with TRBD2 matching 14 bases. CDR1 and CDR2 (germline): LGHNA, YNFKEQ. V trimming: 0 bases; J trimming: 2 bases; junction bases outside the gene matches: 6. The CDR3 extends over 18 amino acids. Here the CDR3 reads CASSQENRLAGGPYEQYF. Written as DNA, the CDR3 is TGTGCCAGCAGCCAAGAGAACCGACTAGCGGGAGGGCCCTACGAGCAGTACTTC.

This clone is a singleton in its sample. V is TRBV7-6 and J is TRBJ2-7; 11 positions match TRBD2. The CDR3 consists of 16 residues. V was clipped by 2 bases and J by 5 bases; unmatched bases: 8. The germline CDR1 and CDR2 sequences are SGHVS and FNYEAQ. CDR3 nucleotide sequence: TGTGCCAGCAGCTTATTAGCGGGAGGGCCTGATGACGAGCAGTACTTC. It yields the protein CASSLLAGGPDDEQYF.

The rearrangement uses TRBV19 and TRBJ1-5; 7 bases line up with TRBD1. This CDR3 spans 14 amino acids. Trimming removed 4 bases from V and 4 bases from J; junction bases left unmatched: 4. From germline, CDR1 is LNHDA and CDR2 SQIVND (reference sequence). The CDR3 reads CASSTGGWNQPQHF. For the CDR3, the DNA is TGTGCCAGTAGTACAGGGGGATGGAATCAGCCCCAGCATTTT.

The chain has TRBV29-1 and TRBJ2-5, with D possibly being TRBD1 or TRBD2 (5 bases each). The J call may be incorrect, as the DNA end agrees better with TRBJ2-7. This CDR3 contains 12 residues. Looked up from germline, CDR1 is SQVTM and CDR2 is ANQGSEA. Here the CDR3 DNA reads TGCAGCGGTGGGGACGGTACCTACGAGCAGTACTTC. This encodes CSGGDGTYEQYF.

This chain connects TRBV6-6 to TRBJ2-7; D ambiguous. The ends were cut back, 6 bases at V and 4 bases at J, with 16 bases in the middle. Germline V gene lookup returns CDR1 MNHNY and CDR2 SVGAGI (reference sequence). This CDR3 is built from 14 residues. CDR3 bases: TGTGCCAGCAGCCAGCCCGGGCAGTGGTACGAGCAGTACTTC. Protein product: CASSQPGQWYEQYF.

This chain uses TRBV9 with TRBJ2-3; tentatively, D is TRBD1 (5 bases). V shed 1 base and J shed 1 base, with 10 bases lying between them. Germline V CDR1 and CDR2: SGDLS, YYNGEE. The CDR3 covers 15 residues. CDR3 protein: CASSVQGVGTDTQYF. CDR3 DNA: TGTGCCAGCAGCGTACAGGGCGTCGGCACAGATACGCAGTATTTT.

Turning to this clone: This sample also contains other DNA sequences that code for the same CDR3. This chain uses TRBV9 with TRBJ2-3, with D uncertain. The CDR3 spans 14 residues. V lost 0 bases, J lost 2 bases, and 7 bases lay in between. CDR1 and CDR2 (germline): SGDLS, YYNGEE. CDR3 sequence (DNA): TGTGCCAGCAGCGTAGGTGGGGACACAGATACGCAGTATTTT. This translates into CASSVGGDTDTQYF.

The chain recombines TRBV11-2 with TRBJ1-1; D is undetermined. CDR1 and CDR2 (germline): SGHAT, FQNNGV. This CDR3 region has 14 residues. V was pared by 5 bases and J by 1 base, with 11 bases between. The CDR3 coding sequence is TGTGCCAGCAGCCCAAAATTTGGGAACACTGAAGCTTTCTTT. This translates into CASSPKFGNTEAFF. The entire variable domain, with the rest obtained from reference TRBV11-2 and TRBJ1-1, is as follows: EAGVAQSPRYKIIEKRQSVAFWCNPISGHATLYWYQQILGQGPKLLIQFQNNGVVDDSQLPKDRFSAERLKGVDSTLKIQPAKLEDSAVYLCASSPKFGNTEAFFGQGTRLTVV.

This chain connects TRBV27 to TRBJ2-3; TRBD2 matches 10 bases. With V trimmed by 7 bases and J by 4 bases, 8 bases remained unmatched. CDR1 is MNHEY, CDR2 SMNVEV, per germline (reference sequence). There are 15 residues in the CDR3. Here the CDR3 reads CASTASGGASDTQYF. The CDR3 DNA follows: TGTGCCAGCACCGCCAGCGGGGGGGCCTCAGATACGCAGTATTTT.

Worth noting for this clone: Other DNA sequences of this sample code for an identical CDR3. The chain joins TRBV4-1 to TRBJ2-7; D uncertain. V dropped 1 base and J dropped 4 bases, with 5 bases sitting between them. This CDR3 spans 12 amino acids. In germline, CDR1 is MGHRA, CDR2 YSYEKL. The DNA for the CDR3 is TGCGCCAGCAGCCAAGGTCCTTACGAGCAGTACTTC. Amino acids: CASSQGPYEQYF.

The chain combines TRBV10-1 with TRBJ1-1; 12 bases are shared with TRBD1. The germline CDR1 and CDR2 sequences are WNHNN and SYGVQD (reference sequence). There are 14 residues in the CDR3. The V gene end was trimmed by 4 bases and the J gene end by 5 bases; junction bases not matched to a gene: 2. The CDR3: CASSGDRGRTEAFF. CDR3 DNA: TGCGCCAGCAGTGGGGACAGGGGGCGGACTGAAGCTTTCTTT.

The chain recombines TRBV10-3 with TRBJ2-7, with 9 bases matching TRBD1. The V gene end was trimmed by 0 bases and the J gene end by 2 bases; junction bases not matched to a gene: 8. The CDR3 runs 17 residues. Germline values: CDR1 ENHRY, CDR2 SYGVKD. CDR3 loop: CAISESDRGESPYEQYF. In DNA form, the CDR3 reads TGTGCCATCAGTGAGTCGGACAGGGGCGAGTCTCCCTACGAGCAGTACTTC.

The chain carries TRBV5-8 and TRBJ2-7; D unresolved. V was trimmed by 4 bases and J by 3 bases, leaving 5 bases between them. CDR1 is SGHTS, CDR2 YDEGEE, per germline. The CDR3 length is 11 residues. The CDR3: CASSPGYEQYF. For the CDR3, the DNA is TGTGCCAGCAGCCCGGGCTACGAGCAGTACTTC. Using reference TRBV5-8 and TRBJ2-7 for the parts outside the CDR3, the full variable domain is EAGVTQSPTHLIKTRGQQATLRCSPISGHTSVYWYQQALGLGLQFLLWYDEGEERNRGNFPPRFSGRQFPNYSSELNVNALELEDSALYLCASSPGYEQYFGPGTRLTVT.

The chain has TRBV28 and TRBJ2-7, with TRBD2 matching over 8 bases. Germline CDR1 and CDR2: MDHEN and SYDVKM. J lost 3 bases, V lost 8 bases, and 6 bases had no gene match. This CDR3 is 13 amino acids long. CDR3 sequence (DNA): TGTGCCAGCCGAAAGACTAGCGACTACGAGCAGTACTTC. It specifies CASRKTSDYEQYF.

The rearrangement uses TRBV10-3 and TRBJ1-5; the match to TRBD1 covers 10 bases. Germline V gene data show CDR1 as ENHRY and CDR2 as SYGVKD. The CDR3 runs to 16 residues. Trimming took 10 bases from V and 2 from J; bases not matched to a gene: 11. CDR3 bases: TGTGCCACTCTTCCGGACAGGGGGTATGGCAATCAGCCCCAGCATTTT. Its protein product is CATLPDRGYGNQPQHF.

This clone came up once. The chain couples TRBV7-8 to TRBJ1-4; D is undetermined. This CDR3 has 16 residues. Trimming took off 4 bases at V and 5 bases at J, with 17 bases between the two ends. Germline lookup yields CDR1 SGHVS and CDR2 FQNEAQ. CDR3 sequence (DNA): TGTGCCAGCAGCTCGACTTGGCACTCCCTGAATGAAAAACTGTTTTTT. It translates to CASSSTWHSLNEKLFF.

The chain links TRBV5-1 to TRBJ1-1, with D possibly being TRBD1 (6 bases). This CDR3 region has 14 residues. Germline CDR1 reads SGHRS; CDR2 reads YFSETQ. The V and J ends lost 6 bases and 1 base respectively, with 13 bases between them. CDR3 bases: TGCGCCAGCAAATACAGGGTTGGGAACACTGAAGCTTTCTTT. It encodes CASKYRVGNTEAFF.